A few counts support the clone carrying this T cell receptor beta chain. The data derive from a study of T-cell memory formation after mild COVID-19. Background on the study: TCR clustering was largely donor specific.

From germline, CDR1 is LNHNV and CDR2 YYDKDF (reference sequence). The CDR3 is made up of 15 amino acids. Trimming took off 0 bases at V and 8 bases at J, with 16 bases between the two ends. TCRdb reanalysed the 5' RACE reads using MiXCR and keeps one entry per CDR3 protein. The sample holds over 350,000 distinct CDR3 sequences; roughly a quarter are singletons and the top ten take around 8.7%. The V call is TRBV15, the J call TRBJ1-2; D possibly corresponds to TRBD1 (5 bases). The sequence was obtained from an adult woman who had mild COVID-19 (a few samples of this study predate the infection). Cell type and time point are not known. Sequencing was done on a sample of PBMCs or a T cell subset sorted from them (not recorded which). CDR3 nucleotide sequence: TGTGCCACCAGCAGAGATCGGGTGCAGGGTTACGGCTACACCTTC. Amino acid sequence: CATSRDRVQGYGYTF.